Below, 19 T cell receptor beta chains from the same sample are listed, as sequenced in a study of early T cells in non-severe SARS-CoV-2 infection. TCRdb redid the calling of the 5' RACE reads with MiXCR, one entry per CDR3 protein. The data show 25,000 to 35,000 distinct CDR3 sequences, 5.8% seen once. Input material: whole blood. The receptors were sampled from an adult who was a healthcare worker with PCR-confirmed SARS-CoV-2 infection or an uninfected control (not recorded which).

In DNA, the CDR3 is TGCGCCAGCAGCCCCCAGGGCGGGGAATGGGATACGCAGTATTTT. This sequence encodes CASSPQGGEWDTQYF. The chain uses TRBV4-3 and TRBJ2-3, with a possible D match to TRBD2 (6 bases). V was cut by 4 bases and J by 6 bases, with 17 bases left in between. Germline V gene sequence: CDR1 LGHNA, CDR2 YSLEER. CDR3 size: 15 residues.

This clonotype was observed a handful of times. CDR3 in DNA: TGTGCCAGCAGCTCTAGTGCGGGGGGGCTCCCAGATACGCAGTATTTT. Translating it yields CASSSSAGGLPDTQYF. The V call is TRBV7-2, the J call TRBJ2-3; 9 positions agree with TRBD2. The germline V gene encodes CDR1 SGHTA and CDR2 FQGNSA. The CDR3 is made up of 16 amino acids. The trim removed 4 bases at V and 4 bases at J, leaving 9 bases unmatched.

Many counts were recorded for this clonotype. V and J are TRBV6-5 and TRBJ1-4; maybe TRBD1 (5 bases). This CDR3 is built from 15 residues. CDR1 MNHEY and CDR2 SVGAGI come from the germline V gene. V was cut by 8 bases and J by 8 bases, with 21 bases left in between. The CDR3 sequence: CASQPGRGSREKLFF. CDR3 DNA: TGTGCCAGCCAGCCAGGGAGGGGATCCAGGGAAAAACTGTTTTTT.

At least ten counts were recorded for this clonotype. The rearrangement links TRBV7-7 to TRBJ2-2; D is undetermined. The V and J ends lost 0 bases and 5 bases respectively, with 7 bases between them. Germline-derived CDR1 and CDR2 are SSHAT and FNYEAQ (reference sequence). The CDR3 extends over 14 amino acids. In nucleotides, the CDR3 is TGTGCCAGCAGCTTAGCGCGGTCAACCGGGGAGCTGTTTTTT. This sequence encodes CASSLARSTGELFF.

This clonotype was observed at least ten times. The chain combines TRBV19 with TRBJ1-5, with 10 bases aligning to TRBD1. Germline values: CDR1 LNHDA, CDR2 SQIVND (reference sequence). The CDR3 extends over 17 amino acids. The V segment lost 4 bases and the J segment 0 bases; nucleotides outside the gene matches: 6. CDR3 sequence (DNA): TGTGCCAGTAGTACGACAGGGGGCCCATATAGCAATCAGCCCCAGCATTTT. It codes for CASSTTGGPYSNQPQHF.

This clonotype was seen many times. The CDR3 here is CASSRGAGRNEQFF. The CDR3 nucleotides read TGTGCCAGCAGCCGTGGGGCAGGGCGGAATGAGCAGTTCTTC. The V call is TRBV5-6, the J call TRBJ2-1; D is possibly TRBD1 (5 bases). The CDR3 is 14 amino acids. Trimming stripped 4 bases from V and 7 bases from J, with 15 bases between. Germline assignment: CDR1 SGHDT and CDR2 YYEEEE.

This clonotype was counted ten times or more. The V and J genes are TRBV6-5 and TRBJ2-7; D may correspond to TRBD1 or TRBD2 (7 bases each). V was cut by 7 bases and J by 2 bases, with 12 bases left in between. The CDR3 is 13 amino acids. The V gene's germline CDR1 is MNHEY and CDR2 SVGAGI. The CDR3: CASKRDSPYEQYF. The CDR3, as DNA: TGTGCCAGCAAGCGGGACAGCCCCTACGAGCAGTACTTC.

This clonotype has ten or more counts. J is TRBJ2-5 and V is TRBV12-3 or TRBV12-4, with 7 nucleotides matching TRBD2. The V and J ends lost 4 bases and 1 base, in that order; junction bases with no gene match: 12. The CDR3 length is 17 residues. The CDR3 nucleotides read TGTGCCAGCAGTTCCGCCCCAGGGACTACTCTCCAAGAGACCCAGTACTTC. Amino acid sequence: CASSSAPGTTLQETQYF.

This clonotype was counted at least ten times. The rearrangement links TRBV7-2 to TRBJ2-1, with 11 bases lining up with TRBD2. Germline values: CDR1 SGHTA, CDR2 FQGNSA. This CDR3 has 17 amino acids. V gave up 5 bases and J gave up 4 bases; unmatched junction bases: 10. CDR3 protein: CASSRSRGLAAYNEQFF. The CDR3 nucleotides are TGTGCCAGCAGCCGATCACGGGGACTAGCGGCATACAATGAGCAGTTCTTC.

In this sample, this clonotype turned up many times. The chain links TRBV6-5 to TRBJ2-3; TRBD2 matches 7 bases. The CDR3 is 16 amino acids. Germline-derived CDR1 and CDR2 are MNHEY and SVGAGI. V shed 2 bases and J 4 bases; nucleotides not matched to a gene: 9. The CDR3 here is CASSYVRASGADTQYF. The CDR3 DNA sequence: TGTGCCAGCAGTTACGTCCGGGCTAGCGGTGCAGATACGCAGTATTTT.

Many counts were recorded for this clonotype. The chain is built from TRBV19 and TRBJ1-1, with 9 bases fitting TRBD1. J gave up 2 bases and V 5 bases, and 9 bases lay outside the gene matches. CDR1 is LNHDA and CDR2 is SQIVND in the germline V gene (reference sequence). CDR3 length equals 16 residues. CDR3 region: CASSYNRGRRNTEAFF. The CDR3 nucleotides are TGTGCCAGTAGTTACAACAGGGGGCGCAGAAACACTGAAGCTTTCTTT.

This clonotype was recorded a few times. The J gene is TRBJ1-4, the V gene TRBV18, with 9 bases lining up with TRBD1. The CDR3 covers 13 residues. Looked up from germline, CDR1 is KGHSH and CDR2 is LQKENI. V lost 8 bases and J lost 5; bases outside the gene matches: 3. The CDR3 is CASAGQGNEKLFF. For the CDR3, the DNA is TGTGCCAGCGCGGGACAGGGAAATGAAAAACTGTTTTTT.

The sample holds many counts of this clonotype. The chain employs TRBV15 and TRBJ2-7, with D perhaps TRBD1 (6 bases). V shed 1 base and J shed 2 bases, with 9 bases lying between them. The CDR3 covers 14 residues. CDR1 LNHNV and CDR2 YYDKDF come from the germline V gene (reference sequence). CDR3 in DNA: TGTGCCACCAGCAGAGGGACAGCCGCCTACGAGCAGTACTTC. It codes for CATSRGTAAYEQYF.

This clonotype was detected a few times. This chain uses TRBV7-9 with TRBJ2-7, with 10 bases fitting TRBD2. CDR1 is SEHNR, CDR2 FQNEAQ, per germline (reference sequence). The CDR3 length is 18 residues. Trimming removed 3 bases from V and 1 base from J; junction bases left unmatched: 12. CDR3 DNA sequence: TGTGCCAGCAGCTTCGTATCGGAGACTAGCGGGTCTTCCTACGAGCAGTACTTC. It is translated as CASSFVSETSGSSYEQYF.

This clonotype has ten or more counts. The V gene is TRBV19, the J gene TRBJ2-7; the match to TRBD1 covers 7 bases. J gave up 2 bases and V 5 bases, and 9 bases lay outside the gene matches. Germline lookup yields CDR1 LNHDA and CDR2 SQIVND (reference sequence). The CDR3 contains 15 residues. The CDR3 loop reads CASSRPGQSTYEQYF. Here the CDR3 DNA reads TGTGCCAGTAGTCGACCGGGACAGTCGACCTACGAGCAGTACTTC.

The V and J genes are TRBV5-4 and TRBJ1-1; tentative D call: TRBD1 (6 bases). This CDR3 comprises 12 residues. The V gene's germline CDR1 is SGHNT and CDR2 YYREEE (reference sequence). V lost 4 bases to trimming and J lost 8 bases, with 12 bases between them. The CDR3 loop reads CASSLQDSEAFF. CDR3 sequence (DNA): TGTGCCAGCAGCCTCCAGGACAGCGAAGCTTTCTTT. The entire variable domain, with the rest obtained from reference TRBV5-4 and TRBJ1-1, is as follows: ETGVTQSPTHLIKTRGQQVTLRCSSQSGHNTVSWYQQALGQGPQFIFQYYREEENGRGNFPPRFSGLQFPNYSSELNVNALELDDSALYLCASSLQDSEAFFGQGTRLTVV.

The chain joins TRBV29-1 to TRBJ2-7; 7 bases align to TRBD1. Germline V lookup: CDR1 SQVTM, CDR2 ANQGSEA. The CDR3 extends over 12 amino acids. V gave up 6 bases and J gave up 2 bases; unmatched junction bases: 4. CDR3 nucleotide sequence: TGCAGCGTCGCGACAGGGCCCTACGAGCAGTACTTC. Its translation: CSVATGPYEQYF.

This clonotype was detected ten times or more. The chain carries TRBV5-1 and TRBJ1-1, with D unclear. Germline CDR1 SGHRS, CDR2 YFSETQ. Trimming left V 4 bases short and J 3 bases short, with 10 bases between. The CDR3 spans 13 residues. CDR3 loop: CASSPIKDTEAFF. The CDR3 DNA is TGCGCCAGCAGCCCTATCAAAGACACTGAAGCTTTCTTT.

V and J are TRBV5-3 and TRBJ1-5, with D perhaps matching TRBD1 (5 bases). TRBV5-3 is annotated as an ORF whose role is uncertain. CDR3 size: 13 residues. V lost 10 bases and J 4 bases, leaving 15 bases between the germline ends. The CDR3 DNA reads TGTGCCCTCCTGCGGGGACGAAATCAGCCCCAGCATTTT. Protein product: CALLRGRNQPQHF.